The entry below gives a single T cell receptor (beta chain) sequence along with its context. Its antigen remains unidentified. The CDR3 is 14 residues long. V lost 0 bases to trimming and J lost 2 bases, with 7 bases between them. The germline gives CDR1 SGDLS, CDR2 YYNGEE. This specimen belongs to a study of T cells in localized non-small cell lung cancer. Only in-frame clones appear in the TCRdb table, and some are missing; sequencing was by immunoSEQ multiplex PCR. Among over 45,000 clones listed, 70% to 80% were seen once. Study-wide results and limits: Greater blood T cell density accompanied longer overall survival. Median around 60 top-100 tumor clones were shared with paired adjacent lung. Investigators sequenced only a single tumor region, leaving heterogeneity possible.

The source is a man aged 35 to 70 with stage I squamous cell lung carcinoma. This material consisted of peripheral blood, taken before any cancer treatment. The chain combines TRBV9 with TRBJ2-3; unclear D gene. The CDR3 DNA follows: TGTGCCAGCAGCGTAGGGGGAACCACAGATACGCAGTATTTT. It codes for CASSVGGTTDTQYF.